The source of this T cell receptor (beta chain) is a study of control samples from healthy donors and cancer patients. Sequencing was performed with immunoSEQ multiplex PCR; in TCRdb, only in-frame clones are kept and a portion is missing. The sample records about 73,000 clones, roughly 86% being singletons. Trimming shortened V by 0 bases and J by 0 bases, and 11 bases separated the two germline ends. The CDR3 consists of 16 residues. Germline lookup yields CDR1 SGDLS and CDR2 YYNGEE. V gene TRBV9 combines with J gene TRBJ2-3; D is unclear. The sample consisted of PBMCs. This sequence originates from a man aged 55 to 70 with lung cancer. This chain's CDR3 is CASSVAGTSSTDTQYF. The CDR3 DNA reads TGTGCCAGCAGCGTAGCCGGAACGTCTAGCACAGATACGCAGTATTTT.